Sequencing of this T cell receptor (beta chain) was carried out in a study of OX40 agonist ivuxolimab in advanced cancers. About the research overall: At roughly 83% male, the cohort had a mean age of 60 years, ranging from 23 to 79.

In germline, CDR1 is LNHDA, CDR2 SQIVND (reference sequence). V shed 6 bases and J shed 5 bases, with 19 bases lying between them. The CDR3 length is 15 residues. Here immunoSEQ multiplex PCR was the method, and the copy in TCRdb shows in-frame clones only, minus some. The repertoire consists of 50,000 to 75,000 clones, with 82% occurring once and the leading ten covering over 1.3%. J is TRBJ2-5 and V is TRBV19, with D uncertain. The sequencing here drew on CD4+ or CD8+ T cells sorted from blood, taken in a trial of the OX40 agonist ivuxolimab. The origin of this receptor is an adult with an advanced solid tumor such as melanoma, head and neck, liver or kidney cancer. The CDR3 here is CASRPALGNGETQYF. In DNA form, the CDR3 reads TGTGCCAGTAGGCCGGCGCTGGGAAATGGCGAGACCCAGTACTTC.